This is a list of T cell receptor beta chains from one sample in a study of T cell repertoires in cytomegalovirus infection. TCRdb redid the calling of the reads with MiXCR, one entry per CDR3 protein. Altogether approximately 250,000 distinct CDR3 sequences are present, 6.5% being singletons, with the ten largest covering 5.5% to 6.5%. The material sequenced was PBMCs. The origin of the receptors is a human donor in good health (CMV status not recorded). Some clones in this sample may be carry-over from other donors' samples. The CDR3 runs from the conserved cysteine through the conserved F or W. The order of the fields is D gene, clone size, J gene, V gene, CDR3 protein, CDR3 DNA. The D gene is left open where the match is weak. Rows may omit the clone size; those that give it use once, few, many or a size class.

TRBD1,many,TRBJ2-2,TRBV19,CASSHRGANTGELFF,TGTGCCAGTAGTCACAGGGGGGCGAACACCGGGGAGCTGTTTTTT
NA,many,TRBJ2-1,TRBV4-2,CASSQDFLGVGAMNEQFF,TGTGCCAGCAGCCAAGATTTTCTCGGCGTGGGGGCCATGAATGAGCAGTTCTTC
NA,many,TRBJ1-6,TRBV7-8,CASSLQGLLSPLHF,TGTGCCAGCAGCTTACAAGGGCTCCTCTCACCCCTCCACTTT
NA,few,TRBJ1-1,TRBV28,CATADPPKAFF,TGTGCCACCGCGGACCCGCCGAAAGCTTTCTTT
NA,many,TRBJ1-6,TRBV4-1,CASSQGTYYNSPLHF,TGCGCCAGCAGCCAAGGAACTTACTATAATTCACCCCTCCACTTT
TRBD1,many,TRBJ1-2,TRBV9,CASSARDRDGYYTF,TGTGCCAGCAGCGCCCGGGACAGAGATGGCTACTACACCTTC
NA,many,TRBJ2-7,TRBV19,CASSDGPSYEQYF,TGTGCCAGTTCCGACGGACCCTCCTACGAGCAGTACTTC
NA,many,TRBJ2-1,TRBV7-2,CASRDYRTKQFF,TGTGCCAGCAGAGACTACCGGACAAAGCAGTTCTTC
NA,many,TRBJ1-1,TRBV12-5,CASVAPLAEAFF,TGTGCTAGCGTGGCCCCCCTGGCTGAAGCTTTCTTT
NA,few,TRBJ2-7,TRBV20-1,CSARVWSYEQYF,TGCAGTGCTAGAGTGTGGTCCTACGAGCAGTACTTC
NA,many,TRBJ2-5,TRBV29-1,CSVAGLETQYF,TGCAGCGTCGCGGGGTTAGAGACCCAGTACTTC
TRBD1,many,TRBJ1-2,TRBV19,CAPLHGWTGYGGYTF,TGTGCACCCCTTCACGGGTGGACAGGGTATGGTGGCTACACCTTC
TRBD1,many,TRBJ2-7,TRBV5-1,CASSFSGTGPYEQYF,TGCGCCAGCAGCTTTTCGGGGACAGGACCCTACGAGCAGTACTTC
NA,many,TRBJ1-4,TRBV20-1,CSETFRAINEKLFF,TGCAGTGAAACCTTCAGAGCCATTAATGAAAAACTGTTTTTT
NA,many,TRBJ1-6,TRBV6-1,CASTYGNWNSPLHF,TGTGCCAGCACCTACGGTAATTGGAATTCACCCCTCCACTTT
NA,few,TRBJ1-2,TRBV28,CASTQGLYGYTF,TGTGCCAGCACCCAGGGCCTCTATGGCTACACCTTC
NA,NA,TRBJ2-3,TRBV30,CAWSGAVTDTQYF,TGTGCCTGGAGTGGGGCGGTCACAGATACGCAGTATTTT
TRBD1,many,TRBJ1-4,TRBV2,CASNRDRTNEKLFF,TGTGCCAGCAACCGGGACAGAACTAATGAAAAACTGTTTTTT
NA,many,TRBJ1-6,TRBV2,CASSGNREPLHF,TGTGCCAGCAGTGGGAATCGGGAACCCCTCCACTTT
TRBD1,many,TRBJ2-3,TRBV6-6,CASSETGDTDTQYF,TGTGCCAGCAGCGAAACAGGGGACACAGATACGCAGTATTTT
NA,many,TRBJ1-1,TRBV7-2,CASSLLGGGTEAFF,TGTGCCAGCAGCTTATTGGGGGGTGGCACTGAAGCTTTCTTT
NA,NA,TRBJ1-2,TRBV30,CAWSGRALLRGYTF,TGTGCCTGGAGTGGGAGGGCTCTATTACGTGGCTACACCTTC
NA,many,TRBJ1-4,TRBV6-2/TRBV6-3,CASSYRGDEKLFF,TGTGCCAGCAGTTACCGCGGGGATGAAAAACTGTTTTTT
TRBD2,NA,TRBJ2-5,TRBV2,CASSGTSGGETQYF,TGTGCCAGCAGTGGGACTAGCGGGGGAGAGACCCAGTACTTC
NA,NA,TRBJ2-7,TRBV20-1,CSARVSYEQYF,TGCAGTGCTAGAGTTTCCTACGAGCAGTACTTC
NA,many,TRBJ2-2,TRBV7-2,CASSLYAGGGTGELFF,TGTGCCAGCAGCTTATATGCCGGAGGGGGCACCGGGGAGCTGTTTTTT
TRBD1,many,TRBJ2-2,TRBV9,CASSVEFSGTGLNTGELFF,TGTGCCAGCAGCGTAGAGTTCTCCGGGACAGGGCTAAACACCGGGGAGCTGTTTTTT
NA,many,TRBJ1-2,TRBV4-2,CASSQDPGTHYGYTF,TGTGCCAGCAGCCAAGATCCCGGGACACACTATGGCTACACCTTC
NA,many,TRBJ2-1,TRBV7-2,CASSLQGLTREQFF,TGTGCCAGCAGCTTACAGGGCCTCACGAGGGAGCAGTTCTTC